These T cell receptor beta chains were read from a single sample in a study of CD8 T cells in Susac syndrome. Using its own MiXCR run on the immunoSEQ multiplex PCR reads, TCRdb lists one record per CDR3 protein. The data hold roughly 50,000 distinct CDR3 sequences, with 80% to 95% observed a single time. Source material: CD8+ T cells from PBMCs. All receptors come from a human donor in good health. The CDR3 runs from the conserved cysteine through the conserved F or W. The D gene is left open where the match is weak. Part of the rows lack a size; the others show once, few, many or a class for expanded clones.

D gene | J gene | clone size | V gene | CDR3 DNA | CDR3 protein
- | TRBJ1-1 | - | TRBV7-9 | TGTGCCAGCAGCTTTCCGTCAGGGGACACTGAAGCTTTCTTT | CASSFPSGDTEAFF
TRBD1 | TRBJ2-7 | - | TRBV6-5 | TGTGCCAGCACCAAAGGACAGGGAAAGTCCTACGAGCAGTACTTC | CASTKGQGKSYEQYF
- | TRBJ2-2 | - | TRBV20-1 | TGCAGTGCTAGAAGGCAGGGGAGGGACACCGGGGAGCTGTTTTTT | CSARRQGRDTGELFF
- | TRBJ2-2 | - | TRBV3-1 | TGTGCCAGCAGCCTCCTCCGTGTCGCGAACACCGGGGAGCTGTTTTTT | CASSLLRVANTGELFF
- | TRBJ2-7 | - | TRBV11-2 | TGTGCCAGCAGCTTAGAGCGCTACGAGCAGTACTTC | CASSLERYEQYF
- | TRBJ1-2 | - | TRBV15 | TGTGCCACCAGCAGAGATCTATTGAGGGGGAACTATGGCTACACCTTC | CATSRDLLRGNYGYTF
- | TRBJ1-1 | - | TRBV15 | TGTGCCACCAGCATTGGGACCCTTCACACTGAAGCTTTCTTT | CATSIGTLHTEAFF
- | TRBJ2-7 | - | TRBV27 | TGTGCCAGCAGTCCAATCAGGGGATCCTACGAGCAGTACTTC | CASSPIRGSYEQYF
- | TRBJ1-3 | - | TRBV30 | TGTGCCTGGAGTGTAGGGAATTCTGGAAACACCATATATTTT | CAWSVGNSGNTIYF
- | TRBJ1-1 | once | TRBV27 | TGTGCCAGCAGTTTAGAGGTTGGGACACTACATGAAGCTTTCTTT | CASSLEVGTLHEAFF
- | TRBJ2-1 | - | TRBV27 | TGTGCCAGCAGCTATTTGAGTGAGCAGTTCTTC | CASSYLSEQFF
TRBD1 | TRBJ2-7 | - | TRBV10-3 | TGTGCCATCACGGAGGACAGGGGGGTCGGCTACGAGCAGTACTTC | CAITEDRGVGYEQYF
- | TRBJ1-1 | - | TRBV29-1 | TGCAGCGTTATTGTCACTGAAGCTTTCTTT | CSVIVTEAFF
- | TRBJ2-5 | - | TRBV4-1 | TGCGCCAGCAGCCGGACAGTAATTCAAGAGACCCAGTACTTC | CASSRTVIQETQYF
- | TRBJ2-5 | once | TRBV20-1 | TGCAGTGCTAGAGATGTGGAGGGGCACCAAGAGACCCAGTACTTC | CSARDVEGHQETQYF
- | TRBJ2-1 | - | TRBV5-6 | TGTGCCAGCAGCTTGGTTCCACAGTACAATGAGCAGTTCTTC | CASSLVPQYNEQFF
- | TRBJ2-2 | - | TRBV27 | TGTGCCAGCAGTTTGCGAGGCGGGGAGCTGTTTTTT | CASSLRGGELFF